Shown below are 3 T cell receptor beta chains from a single sample sequenced in a study of CD8 T cells in Susac syndrome. RNA amounts of about 0.5 to 1 ug underwent reverse transcription with random hexamers. TCRdb passed the immunoSEQ multiplex PCR reads through MiXCR, listing each CDR3 protein once. The sample lists around 150,000 distinct CDR3 sequences, about 94% occurring once. The sequenced sample consisted of CD4+ T cells from PBMCs. The source of these receptors is a human donor in good health.

The sample holds one count of this clonotype. This chain uses TRBV24-1 with TRBJ2-3; TRBD1 might be the D (6 bases). V was cut by 0 bases and J by 6 bases, with 9 bases left in between. The CDR3 totals 14 residues. Germline lookup yields CDR1 KGHDR and CDR2 SFDVKD. This CDR3 reads CATSDLRQGDTQYF. The CDR3 coding sequence is TGTGCCACCAGTGATTTGCGTCAGGGGGATACGCAGTATTTT.

The chain employs TRBV2 and TRBJ2-7, with a possible D match to TRBD1 (5 bases). The CDR3 covers 14 residues. Trimming stripped 6 bases from V and 1 base from J, with 13 bases between. Germline V gene sequence: CDR1 SNHLY, CDR2 FYNNEI. CDR3 sequence: CASSPQGISYEQYF. The CDR3 DNA is TGTGCCAGCAGCCCCCAGGGAATATCCTACGAGCAGTACTTC.

The J gene is TRBJ2-7, the V gene TRBV5-1; the match to TRBD1 covers 11 bases. The CDR3 covers 14 residues. Germline loops: CDR1 SGHRS, CDR2 YFSETQ. With V trimmed by 5 bases and J by 3 bases, 4 bases remained unmatched. The CDR3 reads CASRPGTGGYEQYF. In nucleotides, the CDR3 is TGCGCCAGCAGGCCCGGGACAGGGGGCTACGAGCAGTACTTC.